Listed below are T cell receptor beta chains from one sample, sequenced in a study of cytomegalovirus exposure and HLA in healthy donors. The repertoire was sequenced with immunoSEQ multiplex PCR; TCRdb's copy has only in-frame clones and lacks some. The sample has 150,000 to 200,000 clones, over 80% seen once. The sequenced sample consisted of PBMCs. These receptor sequences come from a human donor in good health. The CDR3 runs from the conserved cysteine through the conserved F or W. Each record gives: J gene, clone size, D gene, V gene, CDR3 protein, CDR3 DNA. The D gene is left open where the match is weak. Clone size is shown for a subset of rows, as once, few, many or a class of expanded clone.

j_gene: TRBJ2-5
abundance: NA
d_gene: NA
v_gene: TRBV2
CDR3aa: CASHGTGTKQETQYF
CDR3nt: TGTGCCAGCCACGGGACTGGCACGAAACAAGAGACCCAGTACTTC

j_gene: TRBJ2-1
abundance: NA
d_gene: TRBD2
v_gene: TRBV6-5
CDR3aa: CASSYNSGGANEQFF
CDR3nt: TGTGCCAGCAGCTATAATAGCGGGGGGGCTAATGAGCAGTTCTTC

j_gene: TRBJ1-1
abundance: NA
d_gene: NA
v_gene: TRBV19
CDR3aa: CASSMDERQMNTKAFF
CDR3nt: TGTGCCAGTAGTATGGATGAAAGGCAGATGAACACTAAAGCTTTCTTT

j_gene: TRBJ1-2
abundance: NA
d_gene: NA
v_gene: TRBV7-9
CDR3aa: CASSLGREIYGYTF
CDR3nt: TGTGCCAGCAGCTTAGGACGGGAGATCTATGGCTACACCTTC

j_gene: TRBJ1-2
abundance: few
d_gene: NA
v_gene: TRBV4-1
CDR3aa: CASSPSNTGARGYTF
CDR3nt: TGCGCCAGCAGCCCATCTAATACAGGCGCCCGGGGCTACACCTTC

j_gene: TRBJ2-1
abundance: once
d_gene: NA
v_gene: TRBV4-3
CDR3aa: CASSQEVVSGGLQVDEQFF
CDR3nt: TGCGCCAGCAGCCAAGAGGTAGTGAGTGGGGGCCTCCAGGTAGATGAGCAGTTCTTC

j_gene: TRBJ1-3
abundance: NA
d_gene: NA
v_gene: TRBV7-2
CDR3aa: CASSLEQAAGTIYF
CDR3nt: TGTGCCAGCAGCTTAGAGCAGGCAGCGGGCACCATATATTTT

j_gene: TRBJ2-2
abundance: NA
d_gene: NA
v_gene: TRBV7-6
CDR3aa: CASSPSHGRTGELFF
CDR3nt: TGTGCCAGCAGCCCTAGCCATGGACGGACCGGGGAGCTGTTTTTT

j_gene: TRBJ2-5
abundance: NA
d_gene: TRBD2
v_gene: TRBV7-2
CDR3aa: CASIRGGRETQYF
CDR3nt: TGTGCCAGCATTCGCGGGGGGCGGGAGACCCAGTACTTC

j_gene: TRBJ1-3
abundance: NA
d_gene: TRBD1
v_gene: TRBV19
CDR3aa: CASSLDRAVRGNTIYF
CDR3nt: TGTGCCAGTAGTTTGGACAGGGCAGTTAGGGGAAACACCATATATTTT

j_gene: TRBJ2-7
abundance: NA
d_gene: TRBD1
v_gene: TRBV5-6
CDR3aa: CASSWDRAVNEQYF
CDR3nt: TGTGCCAGCAGCTGGGACAGGGCGGTCAACGAGCAGTACTTC

j_gene: TRBJ1-6
abundance: NA
d_gene: NA
v_gene: TRBV6-6
CDR3aa: CASSSLYNSPLHF
CDR3nt: TGTGCCAGCAGCAGTCTCTATAATTCACCCCTCCACTTT

j_gene: TRBJ2-2
abundance: NA
d_gene: TRBD1
v_gene: TRBV6-5
CDR3aa: CASRQTGGTGELFF
CDR3nt: TGTGCCAGCAGGCAAACAGGGGGCACCGGGGAGCTGTTTTTT

j_gene: TRBJ2-7
abundance: few
d_gene: TRBD1
v_gene: TRBV2
CDR3aa: CASKDRENSYEQYF
CDR3nt: TGTGCCAGCAAGGACAGGGAAAACTCCTACGAGCAGTACTTC

j_gene: TRBJ2-1
abundance: NA
d_gene: NA
v_gene: TRBV9
CDR3aa: CASSDRQGGNEQFF
CDR3nt: TGTGCCAGCAGCGACCGGCAGGGAGGCAATGAGCAGTTCTTC

j_gene: TRBJ2-5
abundance: NA
d_gene: NA
v_gene: TRBV4-1
CDR3aa: CASSQVGATQYF
CDR3nt: TGCGCCAGCAGCCAAGTCGGAGCGACCCAGTACTTC

j_gene: TRBJ2-7
abundance: NA
d_gene: NA
v_gene: TRBV4-1
CDR3aa: CASSTAINYEQYF
CDR3nt: TGCGCCTCCTCGACAGCTATAAACTACGAGCAGTACTTC

j_gene: TRBJ2-7
abundance: NA
d_gene: TRBD1
v_gene: TRBV2
CDR3aa: CASRTRDRGYEQYF
CDR3nt: TGTGCCAGCAGGACACGGGACAGGGGGTACGAGCAGTACTTC

j_gene: TRBJ1-6
abundance: NA
d_gene: TRBD1
v_gene: TRBV5-1
CDR3aa: CASSFRDRDNSPLHF
CDR3nt: TGCGCCAGCAGCTTCCGGGACAGGGATAATTCACCCCTCCACTTT

j_gene: TRBJ1-1
abundance: NA
d_gene: NA
v_gene: TRBV7-9
CDR3aa: CASSLVPGREAFF
CDR3nt: TGTGCCAGCAGCTTAGTTCCTGGCAGGGAAGCTTTCTTT

j_gene: TRBJ1-1
abundance: NA
d_gene: TRBD1
v_gene: TRBV6-5
CDR3aa: CASSWDRTEAFF
CDR3nt: TGTGCCAGCAGTTGGGACAGGACTGAAGCTTTCTTT

j_gene: TRBJ2-7
abundance: NA
d_gene: NA
v_gene: TRBV4-1
CDR3aa: CASSPLSVGGASYEQYF
CDR3nt: TGCGCCAGCAGCCCCCTGAGTGTCGGGGGAGCGTCCTACGAGCAGTACTTC

j_gene: TRBJ2-5
abundance: NA
d_gene: NA
v_gene: TRBV11-3
CDR3aa: CASSPYRTGETQYF
CDR3nt: TGTGCCAGCAGCCCCTATCGAACGGGGGAGACCCAGTACTTC

j_gene: TRBJ2-1
abundance: once
d_gene: TRBD1
v_gene: TRBV5-4
CDR3aa: CASSLGDRYEQFF
CDR3nt: TGCGCCAGCAGCCTCGGGGACAGATATGAGCAGTTCTTC

j_gene: TRBJ1-2
abundance: NA
d_gene: TRBD1
v_gene: TRBV10-3
CDR3aa: CAISAGQGDGYTF
CDR3nt: TGTGCCATCAGTGCGGGACAGGGGGATGGCTACACCTTC

j_gene: TRBJ1-1
abundance: NA
d_gene: TRBD1
v_gene: TRBV7-9
CDR3aa: CSSSSSGTGVNTEAFF
CDR3nt: TGTTCCAGCAGCTCATCCGGGACAGGGGTAAACACTGAAGCTTTCTTT

j_gene: TRBJ2-3
abundance: NA
d_gene: NA
v_gene: TRBV5-4
CDR3aa: CASSQGMDTQYF
CDR3nt: TGTGCCAGCAGCCAGGGAATGGATACGCAGTATTTT

j_gene: TRBJ2-5
abundance: NA
d_gene: TRBD1
v_gene: TRBV18
CDR3aa: CASSPPGQGGTQYF
CDR3nt: TGTGCCAGCTCACCACCGGGACAGGGGGGGACCCAGTACTTC

j_gene: TRBJ2-7
abundance: NA
d_gene: TRBD1
v_gene: TRBV5-1
CDR3aa: CASSFRGQGMDEQYF
CDR3nt: TGCGCCAGCAGCTTTCGGGGACAGGGAATGGACGAGCAGTACTTC

j_gene: TRBJ1-1
abundance: NA
d_gene: TRBD1
v_gene: TRBV7-9
CDR3aa: CSSSLTGGNTEAFF
CDR3nt: TGTTCCAGCAGCTTAACAGGGGGGAACACTGAAGCTTTCTTT

j_gene: TRBJ1-1
abundance: few
d_gene: NA
v_gene: TRBV6-5
CDR3aa: CASSWTNLNTEAFF
CDR3nt: TGTGCCAGCAGCTGGACAAACCTGAACACTGAAGCTTTCTTT

j_gene: TRBJ1-1
abundance: NA
d_gene: NA
v_gene: TRBV9
CDR3aa: CASSVDEGTEAFF
CDR3nt: TGTGCCAGCAGCGTAGATGAGGGCACTGAAGCTTTCTTT

j_gene: TRBJ1-5
abundance: NA
d_gene: NA
v_gene: TRBV27
CDR3aa: CASFGQGQPQHF
CDR3nt: TGTGCCAGCTTCGGGCAGGGCCAGCCCCAGCATTTT

j_gene: TRBJ2-6
abundance: NA
d_gene: TRBD2
v_gene: TRBV27
CDR3aa: CASGARGRDLSSGANVLTF
CDR3nt: TGTGCCAGTGGGGCAAGAGGGAGGGATCTAAGCTCTGGGGCCAACGTCCTGACTTTC

j_gene: TRBJ1-1
abundance: once
d_gene: TRBD1
v_gene: TRBV19
CDR3aa: CASSPPRGRTEAFF
CDR3nt: TGTGCCAGTAGTCCTCCCAGGGGGAGGACTGAAGCTTTCTTT

j_gene: TRBJ1-6
abundance: NA
d_gene: TRBD1
v_gene: TRBV27
CDR3aa: CATSDYRGHSPLHF
CDR3nt: TGTGCCACCTCTGATTACAGGGGGCATTCACCCCTCCACTTT

j_gene: TRBJ2-7
abundance: NA
d_gene: NA
v_gene: TRBV19
CDR3aa: CASSRGPSAYEQYF
CDR3nt: TGTGCCAGTAGTAGGGGACCTAGCGCCTACGAGCAGTACTTC

j_gene: TRBJ1-1
abundance: NA
d_gene: NA
v_gene: TRBV4-3
CDR3aa: CASSQGQGSSEAFF
CDR3nt: TGCGCCAGCAGCCAAGGCCAGGGGAGTTCTGAAGCTTTCTTT

j_gene: TRBJ2-2
abundance: NA
d_gene: NA
v_gene: TRBV5-1
CDR3aa: CASSLMVTSNTGELFF
CDR3nt: TGCGCCAGCAGCTTGATGGTAACGAGTAACACCGGGGAGCTGTTTTTT

j_gene: TRBJ2-2
abundance: NA
d_gene: NA
v_gene: TRBV5-6
CDR3aa: CASSFLWPGTGELFF
CDR3nt: TGTGCCAGCAGCTTCCTCTGGCCAGGCACCGGGGAGCTGTTTTTT

j_gene: TRBJ1-1
abundance: few
d_gene: TRBD1
v_gene: TRBV7-2
CDR3aa: CASRTGTGNMNTEAFF
CDR3nt: TGTGCCAGCAGGACGGGGACAGGGAACATGAACACTGAAGCTTTCTTT